This T cell receptor (beta chain) stems from a study of beta chain features in type 1 diabetes. In the case of this clone: The target antigen is unknown.

A CD45RO/CCR7/CD25/CD127/CD95/CD27 panel sorted naive, central memory, regulatory and stem cell-like memory CD4+ cells. Sort purity for all populations was recorded as exceeding 98%. With V trimmed by 4 bases and J by 5 bases, 14 bases remained unmatched. Germline-derived CDR1 and CDR2 are SGHRS and YFSETQ. This CDR3 contains 16 residues. Overall study findings and caveats: VDJ junctions from type 1 diabetes patients carried fewer insertions and larger deletions.

Reverse transcription of all isolated RNA meant that expressed TCRB transcripts were sequenced. Clones were sequenced by immunoSEQ multiplex PCR, and TCRdb holds only the in-frame ones, with some missing. The sample lists around 330,000 clones; approximately 10% were seen once. The TCR sequence derives from a woman in her twenties or thirties in good health. The chain links TRBV5-1 to TRBJ2-5; 7 nucleotides match TRBD2. Sequenced sample: naive CD4+ T cells from blood. As DNA, the CDR3 is TGCGCCAGCAGCCTAGCACGAGGGAGGGCCACTGAGACCCAGTACTTC. Translation gives CASSLARGRATETQYF.